A selection of T cell receptor beta chains follows, all from one sample in a study of OX40 agonist ivuxolimab in advanced cancers. Libraries were prepared by immunoSEQ multiplex PCR; TCRdb keeps only in-frame clonotypes and omits some of them. The sample lists approximately 69,000 clones, around 85% occurring once. Material: CD4+ or CD8+ T cells sorted from blood, obtained in a trial of the OX40 agonist ivuxolimab. The receptors originated from an adult with an advanced solid tumor such as melanoma, head and neck, liver or kidney cancer. The conserved cysteine and the conserved F or W are not part of the CDR3 here.

CDR3aa	v_gene	j_gene
ASRQLALRGQTEAF	TRBV19	TRBJ1-1
ASSAGGSDTEAF	TRBV11-2	TRBJ1-1
ASSIVGAGLKNGYT	TRBV19	TRBJ1-2
ASSQDRGEKLF	TRBV2	TRBJ1-4
ASSYRTGVNTEAF	TRBV6-5	TRBJ1-1
ASSYFGHSNTGELF	TRBV7-9	TRBJ2-2
SVVFPGSGYT	TRBV29-1	TRBJ1-2
ASSNRNPETIETGDYGYT	TRBV21-1	TRBJ1-2
ASRRGDRGYGYT	TRBV6-5	TRBJ1-2
ASSLLVRGSGELF	TRBV5-1	TRBJ2-2
ATSIGVMGNQPQH	TRBV15	TRBJ1-5
ASSSVGPDEQY	TRBV28	TRBJ2-7
ASSYQASPAF	TRBV6-5	TRBJ1-1
ASSSDEQF	TRBV5-1	TRBJ2-1
ASRGLVSDTQY	TRBV6-5	TRBJ2-3
ASSIRQGFDSPLH	TRBV5-1	TRBJ1-6
SARTNYGYT	TRBV20-1	TRBJ1-2
ASSRGTGALYEQY	TRBV27	TRBJ2-7
ASSQGTSGRGTQY	TRBV4-3	TRBJ2-3
ASSEFGEWSQY	TRBV10-2	TRBJ2-3